These 7 T cell receptor beta chains share one sample of origin, sequenced in a study of neurological immune-mediated disorders. Using its own MiXCR run on the 5' RACE reads, TCRdb lists one record per CDR3 protein. The sample includes more than 40,000 distinct CDR3 sequences, approximately 3% of them seen just once. Sequenced material: PBMCs. Source of these receptors: a woman between 50 and 59 years old with multiple sclerosis.

This clonotype was observed at least ten times. The chain joins TRBV20-1 to TRBJ2-5, with a weak D call TRBD1 (5 bases). Looked up from germline, CDR1 is DFQATT and CDR2 is SNEGSKA (reference sequence). Trimming took 0 bases from V and 2 from J, leaving 10 bases between them. The CDR3 contains 14 residues. The CDR3 region has the DNA TGCAGTGCTAGAGATGGGGCACAACAAGAGACCCAGTACTTC. Translated, it gives CSARDGAQQETQYF.

This clonotype was seen repeatedly, ten times or more. This chain uses TRBV14 with TRBJ2-5; 8 nucleotides line up with TRBD1. V was pared by 1 base and J by 9 bases, with 10 bases of the junction left unmatched. The CDR3 covers 15 residues. The V gene's germline CDR1 is SGHDN and CDR2 FVKESK. Here the CDR3 reads CASSQVIGAGGPQYF. The CDR3 nucleotides read TGTGCCAGCAGCCAAGTAATCGGGGCAGGGGGCCCCCAGTACTTC.

For this clonotype: With a much larger clone just one base away, this may be a read error. This sequence joins TRBV5-6 and TRBJ1-2; 9 positions match TRBD1. CDR3 length: 14 amino acids. CDR1 is SGHDT, CDR2 YYEEEE, per germline. The CDR3 loop reads CVSSWTGTGTGYTF. The CDR3 bases are TGTGTCAGCAGCTGGACCGGGACAGGGACCGGCTACACCTTC.

This clonotype was counted many times. The chain recombines TRBV5-1 with TRBJ2-3, with no clear D. In germline, CDR1 is SGHRS, CDR2 YFSETQ. The CDR3 length is 12 residues. V was cut by 7 bases and J by 6 bases, with 12 bases left in between. CDR3 DNA: TGCGCCAGCGCCGCGGAGACCGATACGCAGTATTTT. Translation gives CASAAETDTQYF.

This clonotype was observed many times. This chain links TRBV20-1 with TRBJ1-1; D is unresolved. Trimming took off 5 bases at V and 4 bases at J, with 17 bases between the two ends. The CDR3 extends over 14 amino acids. Germline assignment: CDR1 DFQATT and CDR2 SNEGSKA (reference sequence). The CDR3 DNA follows: TGCAGTGCTCCGAAGGCGACTCCTGGCACTGAAGCTTTCTTT. Its protein product is CSAPKATPGTEAFF.

This clonotype was detected ten times or more. The rearrangement links TRBV15 to TRBJ2-7; 11 bases line up with TRBD2. The germline gives CDR1 LNHNV, CDR2 YYDKDF (reference sequence). The trim removed 0 bases at V and 3 bases at J, leaving 4 bases unmatched. The CDR3 loop spans 16 amino acids. DNA for the CDR3: TGTGCCACCAGCAGAGATCTTACTAGCGGGAGCTACGAGCAGTACTTC. Translation: CATSRDLTSGSYEQYF. Using reference TRBV15 and TRBJ2-7 for the parts outside the CDR3, the full variable domain is DAMVIQNPRYQVTQFGKPVTLSCSQTLNHNVMYWYQQKSSQAPKLLFHYYDKDFNNEADTPDNFQSRRPNTSFCFLDIRSPGLGDTAMYLCATSRDLTSGSYEQYFGPGTRLTVT.

This clonotype has ten or more counts. This chain joins TRBV20-1 and TRBJ1-1; D is unresolved. CDR3 length: 14 residues. V lost 6 bases and J lost 5, with 19 bases in between. Germline V CDR1 and CDR2: DFQATT, SNEGSKA (reference sequence). The CDR3 DNA sequence: TGCAGTGCCAACCCACCAGGTGCGCTGACTGAAGCTTTCTTT. Translating gives CSANPPGALTEAFF.